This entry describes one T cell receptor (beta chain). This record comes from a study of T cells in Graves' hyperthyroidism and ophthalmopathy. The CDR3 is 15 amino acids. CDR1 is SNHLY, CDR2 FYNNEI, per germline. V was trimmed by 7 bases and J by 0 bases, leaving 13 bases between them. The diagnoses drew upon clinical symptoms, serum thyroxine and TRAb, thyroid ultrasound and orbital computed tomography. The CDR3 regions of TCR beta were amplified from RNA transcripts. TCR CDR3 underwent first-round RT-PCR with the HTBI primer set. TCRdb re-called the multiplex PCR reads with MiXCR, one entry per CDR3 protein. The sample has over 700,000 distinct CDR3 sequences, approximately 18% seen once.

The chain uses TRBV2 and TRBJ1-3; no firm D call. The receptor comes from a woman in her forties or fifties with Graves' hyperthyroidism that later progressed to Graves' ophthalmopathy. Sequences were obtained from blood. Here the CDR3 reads CASTGVLTSGNTIYF. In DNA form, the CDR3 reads TGTGCCAGCACCGGGGTGCTGACCTCTGGAAACACCATATATTTT.